The source of this TCR beta chain is a study of blood T cell repertoires in COVID-19. Study summary: Acute-phase and convalescent COVID-19 samples originated in the United States, Italy and Spain. Sources were T cells, B-cell-depleted T cells, or PBMCs; the material itself was cDNA or gDNA.

The germline V and J ends were trimmed by 2 bases and 2 bases, with 10 bases remaining between them. The CDR3 has 14 amino acids. Per germline, CDR1 SGDLS and CDR2 YYNGEE. The age range of participants was about 18 to 95 years, with residence in about two dozen US areas. Per the authors' pipeline: Estimation of nucleated cell counts was performed using reference gene primer amplification. Libraries were prepared by immunoSEQ multiplex PCR; TCRdb keeps only in-frame clonotypes and omits some of them. The V and J calls and clone size were taken over from that table, and D and trimming were inferred from the DNA. Of hundreds of thousands of clones listed, over 85% were seen once; the top ten hold roughly a tenth.

The genes are TRBV9 and TRBJ1-2; no clear D gene. The specimen was PBMCs or T cells enriched from blood (not recorded which). The source of this sequence is a woman aged 25 to 39 who had recovered from COVID-19. The CDR3, as DNA: TGTGCCAGCAGCGTCAGAGGAGCCAACTATGGCTACACCTTC. Translation gives CASSVRGANYGYTF.